A selection of T cell receptor beta chains follows, all from one sample in a study of radiation and T cells in renal cell carcinoma. Measured with immunoSEQ multiplex PCR; TCRdb has only the in-frame clones, and not every one. The data show about 7,900 clones, less than 70% seen once. The specimen was tumor tissue, collected from a patient whose treatment was nephrectomy without radiotherapy. Every receptor here comes from a woman in her sixties or seventies with renal cell carcinoma. Both conserved end residues are part of each CDR3. D genes are given only for firm matches. Some rows mark clone size as missing; the rest say once, few, many or name a class of expanded clone.

D gene: -; clone size: -; J gene: TRBJ2-3; V gene: TRBV2; CDR3 protein: CASSALGTDTQYF; CDR3 DNA: TGTGCCAGCAGTGCACTTGGGACAGATACGCAGTATTTT
D gene: -; clone size: -; J gene: TRBJ2-3; V gene: TRBV7-9; CDR3 protein: CASSLGQSSTDTQYF; CDR3 DNA: TGTGCCAGCAGCTTGGGTCAGTCTAGCACAGATACGCAGTATTTT
D gene: TRBD1; clone size: once; J gene: TRBJ1-2; V gene: TRBV6-6; CDR3 protein: CASSFGTGGYGYTF; CDR3 DNA: TGTGCCAGCAGTTTTGGGACAGGGGGGTATGGCTACACCTTC
D gene: -; clone size: -; J gene: TRBJ1-2; V gene: TRBV21-1; CDR3 protein: CASRARDRGYGYTF; CDR3 DNA: TGTGCCAGCAGAGCCCGGGACAGGGGCTATGGCTACACCTTC
D gene: TRBD1; clone size: -; J gene: TRBJ1-3; V gene: TRBV2; CDR3 protein: CASSARQGSLSGNTIYF; CDR3 DNA: TGTGCCAGCAGCGCCCGACAGGGGTCACTCTCTGGAAACACCATATATTTT
D gene: -; clone size: -; J gene: TRBJ2-3; V gene: TRBV5-1; CDR3 protein: CASSPLADTQYF; CDR3 DNA: TGCGCCAGCAGCCCCCTTGCAGATACGCAGTATTTT
D gene: -; clone size: -; J gene: TRBJ1-4; V gene: TRBV27; CDR3 protein: CASSPGGLFF; CDR3 DNA: TGTGCCAGCAGCCCAGGTGGGCTGTTTTTT
D gene: -; clone size: -; J gene: TRBJ2-1; V gene: TRBV7-2; CDR3 protein: CASSFSPSRGEQFF; CDR3 DNA: TGTGCCAGCAGCTTTTCCCCTAGCCGGGGTGAGCAGTTCTTC
D gene: -; clone size: -; J gene: TRBJ1-1; V gene: TRBV10-3; CDR3 protein: CAISGQPMNTEAFF; CDR3 DNA: TGTGCCATCAGTGGACAGCCCATGAACACTGAAGCTTTCTTT
D gene: TRBD1; clone size: few; J gene: TRBJ2-3; V gene: TRBV9; CDR3 protein: CASSPRTGGGTDTQYF; CDR3 DNA: TGTGCCAGCAGCCCAAGGACAGGGGGCGGCACAGATACGCAGTATTTT
D gene: -; clone size: -; J gene: TRBJ1-6; V gene: TRBV7-9; CDR3 protein: CASSWDGANSPLHF; CDR3 DNA: TGTGCCAGCAGCTGGGACGGTGCCAATTCACCCCTCCACTTT
D gene: TRBD1; clone size: few; J gene: TRBJ1-5; V gene: TRBV28; CDR3 protein: CASLGGGNQPQHF; CDR3 DNA: TGTGCCAGTTTAGGGGGCGGGAATCAGCCCCAGCATTTT
D gene: -; clone size: -; J gene: TRBJ2-7; V gene: TRBV6-1; CDR3 protein: CASSEMALTGYEQYF; CDR3 DNA: TGTGCCAGCAGTGAAATGGCCCTGACAGGTTACGAGCAGTACTTC
D gene: TRBD1; clone size: -; J gene: TRBJ1-1; V gene: TRBV7-9; CDR3 protein: CASSAPGQGIAEAFF; CDR3 DNA: TGTGCCAGCAGCGCACCGGGACAGGGGATCGCTGAAGCTTTCTTT
D gene: -; clone size: few; J gene: TRBJ1-5; V gene: TRBV6-1; CDR3 protein: CASSPNYSNQPQHF; CDR3 DNA: TGTGCCAGCAGCCCCAATTATAGCAATCAGCCCCAGCATTTT
D gene: -; clone size: -; J gene: TRBJ1-1; V gene: TRBV6-5; CDR3 protein: CASSRKNTEAFF; CDR3 DNA: TGTGCCAGCTCGAGGAAGAACACTGAAGCTTTCTTT
D gene: -; clone size: -; J gene: TRBJ1-3; V gene: TRBV4-2; CDR3 protein: CASSQEGTAKSGNTIYF; CDR3 DNA: TGTGCCAGCAGCCAAGAGGGGACCGCAAAGTCTGGAAACACCATATATTTT
D gene: TRBD1; clone size: -; J gene: TRBJ1-2; V gene: TRBV6-1; CDR3 protein: CASPAVGQASYGYTF; CDR3 DNA: TGTGCCAGCCCTGCGGTGGGACAGGCATCCTATGGCTACACCTTC
D gene: -; clone size: -; J gene: TRBJ1-6; V gene: TRBV7-2; CDR3 protein: CASSLIIRNSPLHF; CDR3 DNA: TGTGCCAGCAGCTTGATCATTAGAAATTCACCCCTCCACTTT
D gene: TRBD2; clone size: -; J gene: TRBJ2-5; V gene: TRBV5-1; CDR3 protein: CASSPRGAGYQETQYF; CDR3 DNA: TGCGCCAGCAGCCCCCGGGGAGCGGGGTACCAAGAGACCCAGTACTTC
D gene: TRBD2; clone size: -; J gene: TRBJ2-1; V gene: TRBV7-3; CDR3 protein: CASKLAGGSYNEQFF; CDR3 DNA: TGTGCCAGCAAGCTAGCGGGGGGTAGCTACAATGAGCAGTTCTTC
D gene: -; clone size: once; J gene: TRBJ1-2; V gene: TRBV6-5; CDR3 protein: CASTSTALEGYTF; CDR3 DNA: TGTGCCAGCACTTCGACAGCCCTGGAGGGCTACACCTTC
D gene: -; clone size: -; J gene: TRBJ1-3; V gene: TRBV9; CDR3 protein: CASSVGNTIYF; CDR3 DNA: TGTGCCAGCAGCGTAGGAAACACCATATATTTT